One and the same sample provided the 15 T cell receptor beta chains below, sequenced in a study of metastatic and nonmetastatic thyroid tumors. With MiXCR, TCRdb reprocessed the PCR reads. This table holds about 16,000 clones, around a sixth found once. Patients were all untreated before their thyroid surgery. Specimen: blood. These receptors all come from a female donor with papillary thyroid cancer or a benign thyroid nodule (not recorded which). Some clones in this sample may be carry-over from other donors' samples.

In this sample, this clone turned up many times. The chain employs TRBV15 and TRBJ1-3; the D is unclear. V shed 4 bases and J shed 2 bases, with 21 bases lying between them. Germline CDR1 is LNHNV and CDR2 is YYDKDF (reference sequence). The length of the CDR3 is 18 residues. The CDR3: CATSTLPHGAKPGNTIYF. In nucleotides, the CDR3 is TGTGCCACCAGCACGCTCCCCCACGGTGCCAAGCCTGGAAACACCATATATTTT. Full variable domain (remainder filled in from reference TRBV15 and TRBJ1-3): DAMVIQNPRYQVTQFGKPVTLSCSQTLNHNVMYWYQQKSSQAPKLLFHYYDKDFNNEADTPDNFQSRRPNTSFCFLDIRSPGLGDTAMYLCATSTLPHGAKPGNTIYFGEGSWLTVV.

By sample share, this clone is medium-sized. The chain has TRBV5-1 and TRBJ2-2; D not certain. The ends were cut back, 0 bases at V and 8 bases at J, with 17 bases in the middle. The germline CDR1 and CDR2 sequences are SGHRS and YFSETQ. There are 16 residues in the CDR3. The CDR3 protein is CASSLDTLAITGELFF. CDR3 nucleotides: TGCGCCAGCAGCTTGGATACGTTGGCAATCACGGGGGAGCTGTTTTTT.

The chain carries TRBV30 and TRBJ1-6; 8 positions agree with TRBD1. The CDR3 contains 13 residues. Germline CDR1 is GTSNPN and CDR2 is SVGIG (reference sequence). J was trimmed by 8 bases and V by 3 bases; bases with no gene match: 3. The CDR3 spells CAWSTGGDSPLHF. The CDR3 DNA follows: TGTGCCTGGAGCACAGGGGGTGATTCACCCCTCCACTTT.

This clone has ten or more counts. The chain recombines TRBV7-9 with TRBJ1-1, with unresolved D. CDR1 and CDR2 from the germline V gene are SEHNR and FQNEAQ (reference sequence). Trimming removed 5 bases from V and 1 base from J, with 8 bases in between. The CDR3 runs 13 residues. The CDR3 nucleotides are TGTGCCAGCAGCCGTAAGGGGAACACTGAAGCTTTCTTT. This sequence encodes CASSRKGNTEAFF.

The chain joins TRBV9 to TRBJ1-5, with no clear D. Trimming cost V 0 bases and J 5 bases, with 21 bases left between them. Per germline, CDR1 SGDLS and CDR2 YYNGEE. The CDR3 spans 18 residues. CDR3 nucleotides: TGTGCCAGCAGCGTAGAGGACCCCTTGAAGGAGGGCGATCAGCCCCAGCATTTT. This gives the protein CASSVEDPLKEGDQPQHF.

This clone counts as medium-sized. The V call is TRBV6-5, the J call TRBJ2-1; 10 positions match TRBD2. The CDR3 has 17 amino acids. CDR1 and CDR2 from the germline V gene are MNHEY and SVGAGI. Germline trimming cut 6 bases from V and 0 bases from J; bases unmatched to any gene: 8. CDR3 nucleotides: TGTGCCAGCAGACCCCTTCCTAGCGGGAGCTCCTACAATGAGCAGTTCTTC. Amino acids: CASRPLPSGSSYNEQFF.

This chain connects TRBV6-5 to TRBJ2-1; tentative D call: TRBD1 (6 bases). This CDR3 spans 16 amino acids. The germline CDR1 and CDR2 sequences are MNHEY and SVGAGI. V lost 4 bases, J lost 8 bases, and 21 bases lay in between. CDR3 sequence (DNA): TGTGCCAGCAGTTTCCCGACTTACAGGGCAGGCCATGAGCAGTTCTTC. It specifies CASSFPTYRAGHEQFF.

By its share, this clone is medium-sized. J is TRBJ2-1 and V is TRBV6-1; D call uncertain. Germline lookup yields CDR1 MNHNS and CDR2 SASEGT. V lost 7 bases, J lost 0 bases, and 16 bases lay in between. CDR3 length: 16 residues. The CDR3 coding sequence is TGTGCCAGCAACCCCGGAAGGCTGAGCTCCTACAATGAGCAGTTCTTC. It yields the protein CASNPGRLSSYNEQFF.

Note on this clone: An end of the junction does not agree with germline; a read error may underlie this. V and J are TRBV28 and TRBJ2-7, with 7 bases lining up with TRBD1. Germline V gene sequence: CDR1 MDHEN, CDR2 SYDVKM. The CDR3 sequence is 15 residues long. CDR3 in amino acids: CASGITSTGAYEKYF. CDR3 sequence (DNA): TGTGCCAGCGGTATTACCTCCACAGGGGCCTACGAGAAGTACTTC.

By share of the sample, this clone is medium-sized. The DNA of the CDR3 is TGTGCCAGCAGTTTCTGGGAGGGTTCCCGGACGGACTCCTACGAGCAGTACTTC. This sequence encodes CASSFWEGSRTDSYEQYF. The chain recombines TRBV28 with TRBJ2-7; TRBD2 matches at 7 bases. The CDR3 runs 18 residues. CDR1 and CDR2 (germline): MDHEN, SYDVKM. The J segment lost 0 bases and the V segment lost 3 bases, leaving 14 bases of the junction unmatched.

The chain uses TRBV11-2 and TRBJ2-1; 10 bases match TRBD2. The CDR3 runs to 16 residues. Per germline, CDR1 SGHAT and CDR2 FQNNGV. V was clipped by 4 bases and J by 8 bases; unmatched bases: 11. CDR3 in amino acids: CASSSLVAGGFDEQFF. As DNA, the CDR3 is TGTGCCAGCAGCTCCCTGGTAGCGGGAGGTTTCGATGAGCAGTTCTTC.

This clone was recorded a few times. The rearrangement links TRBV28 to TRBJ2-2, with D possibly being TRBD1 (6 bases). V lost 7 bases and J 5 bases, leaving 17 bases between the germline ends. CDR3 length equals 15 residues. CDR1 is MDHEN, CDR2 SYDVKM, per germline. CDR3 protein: CASNPGADWTGELFF. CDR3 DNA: TGTGCCAGCAATCCAGGGGCCGATTGGACCGGGGAGCTGTTTTTT.

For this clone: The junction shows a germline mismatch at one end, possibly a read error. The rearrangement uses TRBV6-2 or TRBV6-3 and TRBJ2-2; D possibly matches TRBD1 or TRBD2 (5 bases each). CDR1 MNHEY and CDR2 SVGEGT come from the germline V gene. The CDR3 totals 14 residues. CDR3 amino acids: CASSYGASPGELVF. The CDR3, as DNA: TGTGCCAGCAGTTACGGGGCAAGTCCCGGGGAGCTGGTTTTT.

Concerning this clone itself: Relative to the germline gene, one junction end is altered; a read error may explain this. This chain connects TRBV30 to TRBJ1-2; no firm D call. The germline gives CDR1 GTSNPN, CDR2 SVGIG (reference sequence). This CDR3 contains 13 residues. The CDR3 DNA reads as TGTGCCTGGAGTGTGGAGCCTGCCTATGGCTTCACCTTC. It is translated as CAWSVEPAYGFTF.

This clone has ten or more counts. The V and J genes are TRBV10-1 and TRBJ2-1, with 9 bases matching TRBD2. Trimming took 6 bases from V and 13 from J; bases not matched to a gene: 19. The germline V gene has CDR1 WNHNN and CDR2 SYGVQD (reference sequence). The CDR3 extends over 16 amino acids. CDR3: CASSVHNSRAGGEQFF. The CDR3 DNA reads TGCGCCAGCAGCGTTCATAATTCTAGAGCGGGAGGTGAACAGTTCTTC.